The entry below describes one T cell receptor (beta chain). Its antigen is unknown. V gave up 3 bases and J gave up 7 bases; unmatched junction bases: 8. CDR3 length: 15 amino acids. Germline V gene sequence: CDR1 SGHTA, CDR2 FQGNSA. Into CD45RA+ naive and CD45RA-negative memory subsets, the CD4+ cells were split. The data stem from a study of shared clonotypes between healthy human individuals. For the study at large: Donors had three CD4 naive, three CD4 memory, two CD8 naive and one CD8 memory plate apiece.

Findings and limits, study-wide: Non-shared clonotypes had lower generation probabilities than those shared by all four donors.

Sequencing used immunoSEQ multiplex PCR; TCRdb keeps in-frame clones, though not all of them. This sample yields fewer than 2.5 million clones, of which roughly 93% are seen a single time; roughly 0.39% belongs to the top ten. The sample was naive CD4+ T cells from PBMCs. Subset reported: CD45RA+ positively selected. This receptor was obtained from a man aged 18 to 29 in good health. Some clones in this sample may be carry-over from other donors' samples. The rearrangement joins TRBV7-2 to TRBJ1-1, with TRBD1 identical over 10 bases. The CDR3 reads CASSFRDRGFGEAFF. CDR3 coding DNA: TGTGCCAGCAGCTTTAGGGACAGGGGATTCGGTGAAGCTTTCTTT.